This T cell receptor beta chain comes out of a study of human T cells and chemical hapten exposure. Whole-study context: Donors were sensitized with 2% DPC on the upper inner arm.

Time point defined: pre-sensitization, week 0. This sample's treatment: therapeutic diphenylcyclopropenone sensitization with weekly scalp DPC. The sample holds many counts of this clonotype. Its antigen remains unidentified. For the library, individual cDNA molecules each received unique molecular identifiers. In the authors' methods: A per-sample median of roughly 96,000 TCRs was observed, with a range of about 20,000 to 700,000. TCRdb reanalysed the RACE reads using MiXCR and keeps one entry per CDR3 protein. The V and J calls were not made by the authors but by TCRdb's processing. The table has approximately 400,000 distinct CDR3 sequences, 4% to 6% seen once. Points from the study as a whole: TCRs at a frequency above 1 in 1000 stayed unchanged with DPC sensitization.

V dropped 5 bases and J dropped 0 bases, with 31 bases sitting between them. CDR3 length: 20 amino acids. The germline gives CDR1 SQVTM, CDR2 ANQGSEA. The V call is TRBV29-1, the J call TRBJ1-1; weak D call: TRBD1 (6 bases). The sequencing here drew on whole blood, taken in connection with sensitization to the hapten diphenylcyclopropenone (DPC). The clonotype was recovered from a woman aged 50 to 60 with alopecia areata. Some clones in this sample may be carry-over from other donors' samples. The CDR3 DNA follows: TGCAGCGTTCTGGTAATGGTAAACAGGGCCCACCTTGCCTTGAACACTGAAGCTTTCTTT. Encoded protein: CSVLVMVNRAHLALNTEAFF.